This T cell receptor (beta chain) is from a study of blood T cell repertoires in COVID-19 (dated by TCRdb to 2020 to 2021). With regard to the full study: Samples from collaborators originated in the United States, Italy and Spain and spanned both the acute and convalescent phases of COVID-19. The material from the prospective study consisted of cDNA or gDNA derived from T cells, B-cell-depleted T cells, or PBMCs. Subjects who had been exposed to COVID-19, were actively infected with it, or had recovered from it provided the deeply sampled blood TCRbeta repertoires that made up the dataset. A freely available public database, intended as a resource for researchers studying the immune response to SARS-CoV-2, is where the repertoires were released. The samples were drawn from the first 160 participants of the ongoing ImmuneRACE study and from 1,254 subjects provided by 6 global collaborators. Nearly every sample came with metadata listing a de-identified subject ID, COVID-19 status, age in years and sex. Where available, HLA class I and class II types were taken from metadata supplied by the sample provider and were not determined by assay-based typing.

Overall results and qualifications from the work: Clinical and demographic metadata were provided uncurated, with the amount varying by source and participant.

The CDR3 has 14 amino acids, counting the end cysteine and phenylalanine. Solely the CDR3 DNA is kept, with 42 bases framed from the first base. As encoded in the germline V gene (reference sequence), CDR1 is GTSNPN while CDR2 is SVGIG. Trimming leaves V shorter by 0 bases and J shorter by 1 base, with the junction holding 2 bases beyond the gene matches. This clone has a handful of counts. The specificity of this receptor is unknown. The record has no base qualities; no much larger clone is one base away. Enrolling through a virtual design, the prospective study's participants ranged in age from roughly 18 to 89 years and lived across approximately 25 United States geographic areas. Cohort assignment in the prospective study relied on participant-reported clinical history from a screening survey and a study questionnaire. Recovered participants in ImmuneRACE Cohort 3 were defined by two consecutive negative NP/OP PCR tests, clearance by a healthcare professional, or resolution of symptoms. Mobile phlebotomists in the prospective study collected whole blood, serum and a nasopharyngeal or oropharyngeal swab from every participant. Over an approximately 2-month period, participants in the prospective study had the option of providing additional blood draws and questionnaires. Before DNA extraction, blood samples from the prospective study were shipped at room temperature or frozen.

The immunoSEQ Assay, a bias-controlled multiplex PCR, was used to amplify TCRbeta CDR3 regions from genomic DNA. Per the original workflow: The number of nucleated cells in each sample was estimated from the amplification of reference gene primers within the assay. To quantify the absolute abundance of each unique TCRbeta CDR3 rearrangement, sequence reads were collapsed and filtered. For each sample, productive Simpson clonality was calculated as the square root of Simpson's diversity index over productive rearrangements. TCRdb limited this immuneACCESS table to in-frame rearrangements with V and J called. A share of clones is missing; checked studies link under half to unresolved V genes, and the rest is unexplained. The D gene and trimming were derived from the DNA, and the V and J assignments and clone size from that table. Counted in this sample were about 140,000 clones; over 60% of them appeared once. About 2.9% of the sample is held by the ten biggest clonotypes.

What was sequenced was PBMCs or T cells enriched from blood (not recorded which). The TCR comes from a woman in her 50s who had recovered from COVID-19. The sequence is built from TRBV30 and TRBJ2-7, with 8 bases in between that match TRBD2. The CDR3 reads CAWSVAGGSYEQYF. The DNA sequence reads TGTGCCTGGAGTGTTGCGGGGGGTTCCTACGAGCAGTACTTC.